These 3 T cell receptor beta chains came from one sample sequenced in a study of identical twins. TCRdb reanalysed the 5' RACE reads using MiXCR and keeps one entry per CDR3 protein. The sample yields around 530,000 distinct CDR3 sequences, roughly 15% seen once. The same data also went into a second study, on yellow fever vaccine responses in identical twins.

Sequencing input: CD4+ T cells sorted from blood. The receptors originated from a woman between 18 and 30 years old in good health.

The V call is TRBV4-2, the J call TRBJ2-7; D might be TRBD1 or TRBD2, each matching 6 bases. CDR3 length: 15 residues. Germline CDR1 LGHNA, CDR2 YNFKEQ. V was shortened by 0 bases and J by 0 bases, with 9 bases between the two germline ends. The chain's CDR3 is CASSQEGGFSYEQYF. CDR3 nucleotide sequence: TGTGCCAGCAGCCAAGAAGGGGGGTTCTCCTACGAGCAGTACTTC.

V is TRBV28 and J is TRBJ2-1; either TRBD1 or TRBD2 may supply D (7 bases each). Germline CDR1 MDHEN, CDR2 SYDVKM. The CDR3 covers 18 residues. V was trimmed by 5 bases and J by 3 bases, leaving 23 bases between them. The CDR3 here is CASSPVRGGLGVYNEQFF. The CDR3 nucleotides are TGTGCCAGCAGTCCGGTCAGGGGGGGGCTAGGGGTCTACAATGAGCAGTTCTTC.

This clonotype was detected only a few times. The chain couples TRBV10-3 to TRBJ2-1; 13 nucleotides align to TRBD2. CDR3 length: 15 residues. The V and J ends lost 7 bases and 5 bases, in that order; junction bases with no gene match: 5. CDR1 is ENHRY and CDR2 is SYGVKD in the germline V gene. CDR3 residues: CAIKRTSGGNNEQFF. The CDR3 nucleotides read TGTGCCATCAAGCGGACTAGCGGGGGAAACAATGAGCAGTTCTTC.